This entry concerns a single T cell receptor (beta chain). Its antigen is as yet unknown. These data come from a study of shared clonotypes between healthy human individuals. The trim removed 5 bases at V and 4 bases at J, leaving 7 bases unmatched. The CDR3 sequence is 15 residues long. The V gene's germline CDR1 is SGHAT and CDR2 FQDESV (reference sequence). The study, taken as a whole, reports: Memory subsets generally showed smaller estimated richness than naive subsets did. The small donor group covered limited genetic and exposure diversity.

Produced via immunoSEQ multiplex PCR; TCRdb's table is partial and in-frame only. This repertoire shows 780,000 or so clones, over 60% found once; its top ten account for approximately 2%. The genes are TRBV11-1 and TRBJ2-2, with TRBD1 matching over 7 bases. The TCR was taken from a woman aged 25-40 years in good health. The sample was memory CD4+ T cells sorted from blood. As to subset: CD45RA-negative fraction. CDR3 in amino acids: CASSTRQGSTGELFF. CDR3 DNA sequence: TGTGCCAGCAGCACAAGACAGGGTAGCACCGGGGAGCTGTTTTTT.